Each of the 10 T cell receptor beta chains below was sequenced from the same sample in a study of regulatory T cells in long-lasting Graves disease. Time point here: newly diagnosed GD, antithyroid drugs for less than 3 months. PBMC RNA served as the TCR library source. Arm-PCR of CDR3 regions and iRepertoire HTBI primers were used to build TCR beta libraries. In TCRdb, the multiplex PCR reads were re-called with MiXCR into one record per CDR3 protein. Of 300,000 to 450,000 distinct CDR3 sequences listed, 15% to 18% were seen once; the top ten hold roughly 20%. The sequences come from peripheral blood mononuclear cells (PBMCs), collected at new diagnosis, from a patient treated with antithyroid drugs. The receptor source for this set is a female donor with Graves disease.

This clonotype was observed many times. The chain uses TRBV7-2 and TRBJ2-6; D is unclear. V lost 6 bases to trimming and J lost 3 bases, with 12 bases between them. The length of the CDR3 is 15 residues. Germline V gene lookup returns CDR1 SGHTA and CDR2 FQGNSA. CDR3 in DNA: TGTGCCAGCAGACGAAGTACTGGTGGGGCCAACGTCCTGACTTTC. It specifies CASRRSTGGANVLTF.

This clonotype was recorded many times. The chain uses TRBV9 and TRBJ1-1; 7 positions match TRBD1. The CDR3 spans 14 residues. V lost 4 bases and J lost 6; bases outside the gene matches: 9. CDR1 and CDR2 (germline): SGDLS, YYNGEE. The chain's CDR3 is CASSPTRQGSEAFF. The CDR3 DNA follows: TGTGCCAGCAGCCCAACCAGACAGGGCTCTGAAGCTTTCTTT. Full variable domain (outside the CDR3, taken from reference TRBV9 and TRBJ1-1): DSGVTQTPKHLITATGQRVTLRCSPRSGDLSVYWYQQSLDQGLQFLIQYYNGEERAKGNILERFSAQQFPDLHSELNLSSLELGDSALYFCASSPTRQGSEAFFGQGTRLTVV.

This clonotype has at least ten counts. The chain links TRBV25-1 to TRBJ1-1; the match to TRBD1 covers 8 bases. This CDR3 has 15 amino acids. Germline V lookup: CDR1 MGHDK, CDR2 SYGVNS. Trimming at V came to 8 bases and at J to 1 base, leaving 9 bases not matched to a gene. CDR3 in DNA: TGTGCCAGCTCACCCCGACAGGGGCCGAACACTGAAGCTTTCTTT. It specifies CASSPRQGPNTEAFF. Variable domain in full (rest from reference TRBV25-1 and TRBJ1-1): EADIYQTPRYLVIGTGKKITLECSQTMGHDKMYWYQQDPGMELHLIHYSYGVNSTEKGDLSSESTVSRIRTEHFPLTLESARPSHTSQYLCASSPRQGPNTEAFFGQGTRLTVV.

This clonotype came up many times. The V gene is TRBV7-9, the J gene TRBJ1-5, with 12 positions matching TRBD1. V shed 5 bases and J 7 bases; nucleotides not matched to a gene: 6. In germline, CDR1 is SEHNR, CDR2 FQNEAQ (reference sequence). The CDR3 length is 15 residues. This CDR3 is CASSQGGTGGQPQHF. In DNA, the CDR3 is TGTGCCAGCAGCCAGGGGGGGACAGGGGGCCAGCCCCAGCATTTT.

This clonotype was seen at least ten times. This chain links TRBV11-2 with TRBJ2-3; D might be TRBD2 (6 bases). The CDR3 length is 15 residues. Germline assignment: CDR1 SGHAT and CDR2 FQNNGV. Between the trimmed V and J ends, which lost 0 bases and 1 base, there was a span of 8 bases. In nucleotides, the CDR3 is TGTGCCAGCAGCTTAGATTGGGGGGGCACAGATACGCAGTATTTT. Amino acids: CASSLDWGGTDTQYF.

This clonotype was counted once. This likely traces to a read error, being one base from a far larger clone. This rearrangement joins TRBV7-2 to TRBJ2-1; tentatively, D is TRBD2 (6 bases). CDR1 and CDR2 (germline): SGHTA, FQGNSA. V shed 5 bases and J shed 10 bases, with 27 bases lying between them. This CDR3 comprises 17 residues. The CDR3 nucleotides read TGTGCCAGCAGCCAGAAGGTAGGCGGGACCCTCTCCTACGAGCAGTTCTTC. It specifies CASSQKVGGTLSYEQFF.

The sample holds many counts of this clonotype. The chain uses TRBV30 and TRBJ1-1; D not resolved. Germline loops: CDR1 GTSNPN, CDR2 SVGIG (reference sequence). The CDR3 extends over 12 amino acids. Trimming cost V 0 bases and J 3 bases, with 5 bases left between them. The CDR3 nucleotides are TGTGCCTGGAGTGTACCAGACACTGAAGCTTTCTTT. It translates to CAWSVPDTEAFF.

This clonotype showed up many times. The chain links TRBV28 to TRBJ2-3; 8 nucleotides match TRBD2. This CDR3 comprises 18 residues. Germline V gives CDR1 MDHEN, CDR2 SYDVKM. The V gene end was trimmed by 7 bases and the J gene end by 7 bases; junction bases not matched to a gene: 22. For the CDR3, the DNA is TGTGCCAGCACCCCCGTTTTTGTAGCGGGGTCCCCCACGAATACGCAGTATTTT. Translated: CASTPVFVAGSPTNTQYF.

This chain uses TRBV12-3 or TRBV12-4 with TRBJ2-6; D is possibly TRBD1 (6 bases). The length of the CDR3 is 18 residues. V dropped 7 bases and J dropped 0 bases, with 19 bases sitting between them. This chain's CDR3 is CASTPGQRPSSGANVLTF. The CDR3 bases are TGTGCCAGCACCCCAGGACAGAGGCCGAGCTCTGGGGCCAACGTCCTGACTTTC.

The rearrangement links TRBV5-1 to TRBJ1-6, with D possibly matching TRBD1 (5 bases). Germline CDR1 SGHRS, CDR2 YFSETQ. V lost 2 bases and J 5 bases, leaving 11 bases between the germline ends. The length of the CDR3 is 15 residues. CDR3 bases: TGCGCCAGCAGCTTAACTGGGACTCATAATTCACCCCTCCACTTT. It yields the protein CASSLTGTHNSPLHF.